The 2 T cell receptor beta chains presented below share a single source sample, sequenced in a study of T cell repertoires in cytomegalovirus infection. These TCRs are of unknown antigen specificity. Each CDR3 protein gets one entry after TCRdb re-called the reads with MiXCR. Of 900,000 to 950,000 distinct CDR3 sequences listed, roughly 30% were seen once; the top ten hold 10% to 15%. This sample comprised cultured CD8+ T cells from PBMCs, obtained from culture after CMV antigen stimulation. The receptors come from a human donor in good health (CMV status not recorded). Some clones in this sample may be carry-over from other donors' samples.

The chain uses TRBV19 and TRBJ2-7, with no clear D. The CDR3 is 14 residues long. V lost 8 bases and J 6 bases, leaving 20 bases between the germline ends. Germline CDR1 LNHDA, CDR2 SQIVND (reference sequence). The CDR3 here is CASSFGVNGAEQYF. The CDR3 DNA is TGTGCCAGTTCCTTCGGAGTAAATGGAGCCGAGCAGTACTTC.

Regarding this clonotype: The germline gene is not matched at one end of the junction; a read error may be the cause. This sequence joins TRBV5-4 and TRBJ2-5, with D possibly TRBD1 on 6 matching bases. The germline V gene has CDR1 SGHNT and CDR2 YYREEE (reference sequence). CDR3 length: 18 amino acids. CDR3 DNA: TGTGACAGCAGCTTGTTCCACAAATGGACAGCCAAAGGAGAGACCCAGTACTTC. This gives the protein CDSSLFHKWTAKGETQYF.